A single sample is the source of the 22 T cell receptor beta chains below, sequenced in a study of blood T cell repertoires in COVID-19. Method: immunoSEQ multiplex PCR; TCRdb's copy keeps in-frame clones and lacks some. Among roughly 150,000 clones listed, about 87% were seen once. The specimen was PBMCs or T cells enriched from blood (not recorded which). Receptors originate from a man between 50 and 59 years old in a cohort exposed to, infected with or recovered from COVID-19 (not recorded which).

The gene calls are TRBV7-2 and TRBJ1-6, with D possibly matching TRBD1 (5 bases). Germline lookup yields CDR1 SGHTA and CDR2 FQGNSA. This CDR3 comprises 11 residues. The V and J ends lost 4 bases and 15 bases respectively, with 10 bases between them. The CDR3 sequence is CASSSQGNLHF. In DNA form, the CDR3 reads TGTGCCAGCAGCTCCCAGGGAAACCTCCACTTT.

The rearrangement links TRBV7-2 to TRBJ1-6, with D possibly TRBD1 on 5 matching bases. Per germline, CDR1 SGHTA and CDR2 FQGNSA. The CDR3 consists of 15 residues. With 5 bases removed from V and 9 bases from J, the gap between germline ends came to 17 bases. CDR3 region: CASSPRTNQGSPLHF. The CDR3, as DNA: TGTGCCAGCAGCCCCCGGACAAATCAGGGTTCACCCCTCCACTTT.

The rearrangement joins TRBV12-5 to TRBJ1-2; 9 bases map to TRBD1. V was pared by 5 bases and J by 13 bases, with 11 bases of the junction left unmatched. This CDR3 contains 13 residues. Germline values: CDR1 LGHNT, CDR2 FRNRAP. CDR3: CASGLSGTGLGTF. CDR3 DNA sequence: TGTGCTAGTGGTCTATCCGGGACAGGGTTGGGCACCTTC.

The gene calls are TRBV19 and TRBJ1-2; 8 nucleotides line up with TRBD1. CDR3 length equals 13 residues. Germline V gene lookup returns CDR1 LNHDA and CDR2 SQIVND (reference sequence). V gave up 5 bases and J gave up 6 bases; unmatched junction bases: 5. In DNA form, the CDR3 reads TGTGCCAGTAGTTTCGGACAGGGTAATGGCTACACCTTC. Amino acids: CASSFGQGNGYTF.

The CDR3 here is CASSLAGTANYGYTF. The CDR3 region has the DNA TGTGCCAGCAGCTTAGCCGGGACAGCTAACTATGGCTACACCTTC. The chain links TRBV7-9 to TRBJ1-2; 7 nucleotides line up with TRBD1. This CDR3 comprises 15 residues. The germline V gene has CDR1 SEHNR and CDR2 FQNEAQ (reference sequence). Trimming at V came to 0 bases and at J to 0 bases, leaving 1 base not matched to a gene.

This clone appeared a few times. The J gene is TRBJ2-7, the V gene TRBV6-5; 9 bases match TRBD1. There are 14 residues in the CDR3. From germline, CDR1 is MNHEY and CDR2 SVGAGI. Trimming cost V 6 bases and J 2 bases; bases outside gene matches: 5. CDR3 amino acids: CASSSDRGAYEQYF. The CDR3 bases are TGTGCCAGCAGCAGCGACAGGGGGGCCTACGAGCAGTACTTC.

The CDR3 DNA reads TGTGCCAGCTCACCCGGAACAGGGATGGAAAAACTGTTTTTT. Amino acids: CASSPGTGMEKLFF. The rearrangement uses TRBV18 and TRBJ1-4, with D possibly TRBD1 on 6 matching bases. Germline V gene lookup returns CDR1 KGHSH and CDR2 LQKENI. V was trimmed by 3 bases and J by 8 bases, leaving 13 bases between them. The CDR3 is 14 residues long.

CDR3 loop: CASSLRPGSYNEQFF. Here the CDR3 DNA reads TGTGCCAGCAGCCTTCGACCAGGCTCCTACAATGAGCAGTTCTTC. The chain combines TRBV9 with TRBJ2-1; D is unresolved. CDR1 and CDR2 from the germline V gene are SGDLS and YYNGEE. V lost 4 bases and J 0 bases, leaving 11 bases between the germline ends. The length of the CDR3 is 15 residues. Variable domain in full (rest from reference TRBV9 and TRBJ2-1): DSGVTQTPKHLITATGQRVTLRCSPRSGDLSVYWYQQSLDQGLQFLIQYYNGEERAKGNILERFSAQQFPDLHSELNLSSLELGDSALYFCASSLRPGSYNEQFFGPGTRLTVL.

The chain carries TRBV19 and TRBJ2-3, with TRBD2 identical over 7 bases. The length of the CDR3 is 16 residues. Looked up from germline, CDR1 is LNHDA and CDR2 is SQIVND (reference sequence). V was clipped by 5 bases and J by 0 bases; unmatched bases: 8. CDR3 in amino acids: CASSPGTTTSTDTQYF. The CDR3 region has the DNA TGTGCCAGTAGTCCCGGGACTACTACTAGCACAGATACGCAGTATTTT. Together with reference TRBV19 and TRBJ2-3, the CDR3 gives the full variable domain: DGGITQSPKYLFRKEGQNVTLSCEQNLNHDAMYWYRQDPGQGLRLIYYSQIVNDFQKGDIAEGYSVSREKKESFPLTVTSAQKNPTAFYLCASSPGTTTSTDTQYFGPGTRLTVL.

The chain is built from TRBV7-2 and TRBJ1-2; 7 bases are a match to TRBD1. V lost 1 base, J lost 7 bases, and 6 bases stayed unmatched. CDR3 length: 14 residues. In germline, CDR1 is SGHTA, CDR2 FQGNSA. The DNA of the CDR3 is TGTGCCAGCAGCTTAGACGGGACAGCTAGTGGCTACACCTTC. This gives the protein CASSLDGTASGYTF.

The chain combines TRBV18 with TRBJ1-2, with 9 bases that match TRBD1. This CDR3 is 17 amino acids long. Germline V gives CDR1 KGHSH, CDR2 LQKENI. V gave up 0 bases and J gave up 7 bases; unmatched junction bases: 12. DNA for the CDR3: TGTGCCAGCTCACCACCGAGATCCGGACAGGGGAAAGGTGGCTACACCTTC. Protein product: CASSPPRSGQGKGGYTF.

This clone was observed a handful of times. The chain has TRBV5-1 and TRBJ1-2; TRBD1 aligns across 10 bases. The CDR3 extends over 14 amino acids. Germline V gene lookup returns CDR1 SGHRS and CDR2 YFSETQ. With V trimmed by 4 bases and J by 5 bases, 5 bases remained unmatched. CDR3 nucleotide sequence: TGCGCCAGCAGCCTGACAGGGGGCTATTATGGCTACACCTTC. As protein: CASSLTGGYYGYTF.

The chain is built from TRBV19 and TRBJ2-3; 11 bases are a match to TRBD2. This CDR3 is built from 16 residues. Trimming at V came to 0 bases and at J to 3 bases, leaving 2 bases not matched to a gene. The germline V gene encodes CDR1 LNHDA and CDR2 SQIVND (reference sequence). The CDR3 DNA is TGTGCCAGTAGTATAGAACTAGCGGGGGTGACAGATACGCAGTATTTT. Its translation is CASSIELAGVTDTQYF. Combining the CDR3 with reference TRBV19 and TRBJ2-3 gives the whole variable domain DGGITQSPKYLFRKEGQNVTLSCEQNLNHDAMYWYRQDPGQGLRLIYYSQIVNDFQKGDIAEGYSVSREKKESFPLTVTSAQKNPTAFYLCASSIELAGVTDTQYFGPGTRLTVL.

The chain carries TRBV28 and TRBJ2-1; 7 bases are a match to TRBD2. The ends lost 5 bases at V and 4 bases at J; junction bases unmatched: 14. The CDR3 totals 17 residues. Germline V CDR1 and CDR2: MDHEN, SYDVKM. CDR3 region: CASSQYQLANFYNEQFF. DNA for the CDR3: TGTGCCAGCAGTCAGTACCAACTAGCGAACTTTTACAATGAGCAGTTCTTC.

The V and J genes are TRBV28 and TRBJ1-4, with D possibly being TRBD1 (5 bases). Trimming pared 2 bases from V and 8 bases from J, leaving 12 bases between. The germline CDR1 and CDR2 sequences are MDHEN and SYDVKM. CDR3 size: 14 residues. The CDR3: CASSLETVREKLFF. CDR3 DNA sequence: TGTGCCAGCAGTTTAGAGACAGTGAGGGAAAAACTGTTTTTT. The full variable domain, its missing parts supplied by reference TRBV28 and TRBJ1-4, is DVKVTQSSRYLVKRTGEKVFLECVQDMDHENMFWYRQDPGLGLRLIYFSYDVKMKEKGDIPEGYSVSREKKERFSLILESASTNQTSMYLCASSLETVREKLFFGSGTQLSVL.

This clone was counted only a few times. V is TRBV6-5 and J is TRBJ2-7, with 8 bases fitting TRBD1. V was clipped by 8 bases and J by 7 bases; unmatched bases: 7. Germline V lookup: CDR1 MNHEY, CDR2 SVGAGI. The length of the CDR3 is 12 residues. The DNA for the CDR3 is TGTGCCAGCGGACAGGGTGTCGGGGAGCAGTACTTC. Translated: CASGQGVGEQYF.

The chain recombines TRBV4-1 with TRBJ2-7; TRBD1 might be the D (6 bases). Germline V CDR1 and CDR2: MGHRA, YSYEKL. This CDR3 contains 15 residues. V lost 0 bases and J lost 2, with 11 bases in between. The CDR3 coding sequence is TGCGCCAGCAGCCAAGACAGGGGCTCTGCCTACGAGCAGTACTTC. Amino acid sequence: CASSQDRGSAYEQYF.

The CDR3 bases are TGTGCCAGTAGTGGAGGACTAGCGCCAGATACGCAGTATTTT. Protein sequence: CASSGGLAPDTQYF. The V call is TRBV19, the J call TRBJ2-3; 9 bases are a match to TRBD2. Germline V CDR1 and CDR2: LNHDA, SQIVND (reference sequence). Trimming cost V 5 bases and J 4 bases; bases outside gene matches: 4. The CDR3 has 14 amino acids.

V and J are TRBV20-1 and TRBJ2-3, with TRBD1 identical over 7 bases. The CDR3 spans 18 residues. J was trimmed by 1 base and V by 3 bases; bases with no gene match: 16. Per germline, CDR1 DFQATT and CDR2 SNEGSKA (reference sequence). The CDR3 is CSASFPSKQGQGTDTQYF. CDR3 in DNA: TGCAGTGCTAGTTTCCCCTCCAAACAGGGGCAGGGCACAGATACGCAGTATTTT.

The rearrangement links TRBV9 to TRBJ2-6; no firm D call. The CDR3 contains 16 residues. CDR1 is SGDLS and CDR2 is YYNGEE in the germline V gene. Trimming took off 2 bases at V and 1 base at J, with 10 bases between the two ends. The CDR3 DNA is TGTGCCAGCAGCGTCGGAGAGGTGTCTGGGGCCAACGTCCTGACTTTC. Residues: CASSVGEVSGANVLTF.

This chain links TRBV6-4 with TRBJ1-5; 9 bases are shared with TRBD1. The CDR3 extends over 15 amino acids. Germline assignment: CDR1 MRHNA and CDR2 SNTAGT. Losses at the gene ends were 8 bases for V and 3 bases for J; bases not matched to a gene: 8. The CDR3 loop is CASDRDRANNQPQHF. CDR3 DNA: TGTGCCAGCGACAGGGACAGGGCCAACAATCAGCCCCAGCATTTT.

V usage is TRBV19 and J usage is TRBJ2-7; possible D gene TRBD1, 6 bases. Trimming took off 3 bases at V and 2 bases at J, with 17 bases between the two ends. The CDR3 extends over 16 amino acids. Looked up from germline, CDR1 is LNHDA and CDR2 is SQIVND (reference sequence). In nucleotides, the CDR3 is TGTGCCAGTAGTATTGCCGGGACACTCACTCCCTACGAGCAGTACTTC. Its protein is CASSIAGTLTPYEQYF.